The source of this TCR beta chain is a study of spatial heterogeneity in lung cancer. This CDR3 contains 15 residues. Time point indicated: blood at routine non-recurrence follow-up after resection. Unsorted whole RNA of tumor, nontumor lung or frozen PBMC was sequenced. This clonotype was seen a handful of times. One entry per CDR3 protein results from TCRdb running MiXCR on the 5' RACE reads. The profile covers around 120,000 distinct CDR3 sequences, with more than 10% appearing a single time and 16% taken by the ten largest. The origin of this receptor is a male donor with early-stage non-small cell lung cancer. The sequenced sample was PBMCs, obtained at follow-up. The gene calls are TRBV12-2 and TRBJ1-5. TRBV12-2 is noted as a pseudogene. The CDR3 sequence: CASRLADTRRQPQHF. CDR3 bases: TGTGCAAGTCGCTTAGCGGATACCAGGAGGCAGCCCCAGCATTTT.